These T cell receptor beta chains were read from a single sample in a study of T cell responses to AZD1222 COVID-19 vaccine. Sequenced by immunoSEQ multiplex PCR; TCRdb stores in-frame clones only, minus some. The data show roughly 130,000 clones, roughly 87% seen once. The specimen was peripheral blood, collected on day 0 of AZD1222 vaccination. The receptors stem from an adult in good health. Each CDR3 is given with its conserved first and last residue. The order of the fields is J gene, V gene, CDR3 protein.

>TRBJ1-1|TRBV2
CASSELGETEAFF
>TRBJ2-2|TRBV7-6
CASSTEWGSGELFF
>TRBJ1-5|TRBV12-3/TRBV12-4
CASSLTQQQPQHF
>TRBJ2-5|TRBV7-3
CASSLIPGQETQYF
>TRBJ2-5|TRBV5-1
CASSFVKGQETQYF
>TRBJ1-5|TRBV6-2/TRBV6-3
CASSSLFQGRVSNQPQHF
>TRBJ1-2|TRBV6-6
CASSLGHYGYTF
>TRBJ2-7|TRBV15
CATSRAGAGFSYEQYF
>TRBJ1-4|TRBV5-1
CASSLDSNNEKLFF
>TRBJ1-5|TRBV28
CASSTPDTYQPQHF